The 10 T cell receptor beta chains reported below all come from one sample, sequenced in a study of blood T cells in healthy people across ages. Next came a second PCR, run for roughly 6 to 11 cycles, which used a sample-barcoded 5' primer along with a J-beta primer mix. Each CDR3 protein gets one entry after TCRdb re-called the 5' RACE reads with MiXCR. In the table there are approximately 490,000 distinct CDR3 sequences, 24% of which are singletons. The data also belong to a second study, concerning T cells of mothers and their children.

The sample taken for sequencing was blood. The receptors stem from a boy aged 5 to 17 in good health.

The chain joins TRBV7-9 to TRBJ1-4; 11 bases are shared with TRBD1. The CDR3 sequence is 17 residues long. Trimming took 2 bases from V and 1 from J; bases not matched to a gene: 3. The germline CDR1 and CDR2 sequences are SEHNR and FQNEAQ (reference sequence). The CDR3 is CASSLWTGGRTNEKLFF. In nucleotides, the CDR3 is TGTGCCAGCAGCTTATGGACAGGGGGCAGAACTAATGAAAAACTGTTTTTT.

This clonotype appeared a few times. V is TRBV29-1 and J is TRBJ1-2; D gene uncertain. The CDR3 totals 12 residues. The V and J ends lost 7 bases and 0 bases respectively, with 9 bases between them. Germline V gives CDR1 SQVTM, CDR2 ANQGSEA. CDR3 sequence: CSGQTANYGYTF. The CDR3, as DNA: TGCAGCGGGCAGACCGCTAACTATGGCTACACCTTC.

The chain is built from TRBV20-1 and TRBJ2-7; D is possibly TRBD2 (6 bases). The CDR3 totals 12 residues. Trimming stripped 5 bases from V and 6 bases from J, with 14 bases between. The germline V gene has CDR1 DFQATT and CDR2 SNEGSKA (reference sequence). The CDR3 reads CSAGTQEREQYF. Here the CDR3 DNA reads TGCAGTGCTGGGACTCAGGAGCGCGAGCAGTACTTC.

There are a few counts of this clonotype. The CDR3 sequence: CASSLAGQNQPQHF. CDR3 coding DNA: TGTGCCAGCAGCTTGGCCGGACAAAATCAGCCCCAGCATTTT. The chain carries TRBV5-6 and TRBJ1-5; maybe TRBD1 (5 bases). Trimming cost V 0 bases and J 4 bases, with 8 bases left between them. Per germline, CDR1 SGHDT and CDR2 YYEEEE. The CDR3 spans 14 residues.

The chain links TRBV7-9 to TRBJ2-5; D gene uncertain. The DNA end favors TRBJ2-7, so the J call may be wrong. The CDR3 totals 13 residues. Per the germline V gene, CDR1 is SEHNR and CDR2 is FQNEAQ (reference sequence). CDR3 sequence (DNA): TGTGCCAGCAGCTCCAGGACCGGCGGCGAGCAGTACTTC. This codes for CASSSRTGGEQYF.

A few counts support this clonotype. This chain connects TRBV7-2 to TRBJ2-7; D call uncertain. This CDR3 spans 14 amino acids. Per the germline V gene, CDR1 is SGHTA and CDR2 is FQGNSA. Trimming took 0 bases from V and 3 from J, leaving 9 bases between them. CDR3 nucleotides: TGTGCCAGCAGCTTAGCGTTAGGGAACTACGAGCAGTACTTC. Translated, it gives CASSLALGNYEQYF.

The genes are TRBV6-5 and TRBJ1-5; D might be TRBD1 (5 bases). V was trimmed by 4 bases and J by 4 bases, leaving 20 bases between them. The germline gives CDR1 MNHEY, CDR2 SVGAGI. The CDR3 totals 17 residues. The chain's CDR3 is CASSLRGGLMGNQPQHF. In DNA, the CDR3 is TGTGCCAGCAGTTTAAGGGGAGGACTAATGGGAAATCAGCCCCAGCATTTT.

Turning to this clonotype: Relative to the germline gene, one junction end is altered; a read error may explain this. This rearrangement joins TRBV11-2 to TRBJ1-5, with D possibly being TRBD1 (6 bases). CDR1 and CDR2 from the germline V gene are SGHAT and FQNNGV. The CDR3 extends over 18 amino acids. CDR3 sequence: CASSLDGGGYSGDQPQHF. Written as DNA, the CDR3 is TGCGCCAGCAGCTTAGATGGGGGCGGTTATTCTGGAGATCAGCCCCAGCATTTT.

This clonotype turned up a few times. The rearrangement joins TRBV2 to TRBJ2-3; 10 nucleotides match TRBD2. The CDR3 extends over 17 amino acids. Germline trimming cut 1 base from V and 4 bases from J; bases unmatched to any gene: 8. Germline V gene lookup returns CDR1 SNHLY and CDR2 FYNNEI. This CDR3 reads CASSEGIAGGLSDTQYF. CDR3 bases: TGTGCCAGCAGTGAAGGGATAGCGGGGGGTTTGTCAGATACGCAGTATTTT.

This clonotype was found a few times. The chain couples TRBV4-1 to TRBJ1-6, with TRBD1 matching 7 bases. Trimming at V came to 2 bases and at J to 7 bases, leaving 8 bases not matched to a gene. Germline CDR1 MGHRA, CDR2 YSYEKL. This CDR3 has 16 amino acids. CDR3 sequence (DNA): TGCGCCAGCAGCCAACCAAGACAGGGTGCGAATTCACCCCTCCACTTT. Translating it yields CASSQPRQGANSPLHF.